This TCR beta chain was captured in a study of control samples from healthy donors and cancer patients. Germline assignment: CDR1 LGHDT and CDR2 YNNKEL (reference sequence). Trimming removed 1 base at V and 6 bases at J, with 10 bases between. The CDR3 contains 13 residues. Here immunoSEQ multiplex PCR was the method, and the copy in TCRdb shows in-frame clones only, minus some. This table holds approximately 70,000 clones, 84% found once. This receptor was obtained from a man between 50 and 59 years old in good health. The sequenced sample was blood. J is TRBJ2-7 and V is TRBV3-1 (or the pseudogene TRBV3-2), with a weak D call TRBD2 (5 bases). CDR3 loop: CASSQGGETEQYF. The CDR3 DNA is TGTGCCAGCAGCCAAGGTGGGGAGACCGAGCAGTACTTC.